The rows below give T cell receptor beta chains drawn from one sample of a study of T cells in localized non-small cell lung cancer. Clones were sequenced by immunoSEQ multiplex PCR, and TCRdb holds only the in-frame ones, with some missing. The sample holds a few thousand clones, 25% to 30% seen once. Sequenced here: lung tumor tissue, sampled before any cancer treatment. Receptor source: a woman aged 40 to 75 with stage III lung adenocarcinoma. CDR3s include the opening cysteine and the closing phenylalanine or tryptophan. The order of the fields is J gene, clone size, V gene, D gene, CDR3 protein, CDR3 DNA. The D gene is left open where the match is weak. The listing skips clone size in some rows; elsewhere it reads once, few, many or a size class.

j_call: TRBJ1-1
clone_size: -
v_call: TRBV5-1
d_call: -
cdr3_aa: CASSLDWGNTEAFF
cdr3_nt: TGCGCCAGCAGCTTGGATTGGGGTAACACTGAAGCTTTCTTT

j_call: TRBJ1-2
clone_size: few
v_call: TRBV28
d_call: TRBD1
cdr3_aa: CASRTAGTGVSGYTF
cdr3_nt: TGTGCCAGCAGGACTGCGGGGACAGGGGTCAGTGGCTACACCTTC

j_call: TRBJ2-7
clone_size: -
v_call: TRBV28
d_call: TRBD2
cdr3_aa: CASLSGSASYEQYF
cdr3_nt: TGTGCCAGCCTTAGCGGGAGTGCTTCCTACGAGCAGTACTTC

j_call: TRBJ2-4
clone_size: -
v_call: TRBV7-5
d_call: -
cdr3_aa: CASSLAGTSPNIQYF
cdr3_nt: TGTGCCAGCAGCTTAGCCGGGACATCCCCAAACATTCAGTACTTC

j_call: TRBJ1-4
clone_size: -
v_call: TRBV18
d_call: -
cdr3_aa: CASSPSQGRATNEKLFF
cdr3_nt: TGTGCCAGCTCACCAAGCCAGGGCCGCGCAACTAATGAAAAACTGTTTTTT

j_call: TRBJ2-3
clone_size: -
v_call: TRBV18
d_call: TRBD2
cdr3_aa: CASSRGDTDTQYF
cdr3_nt: TGTGCCAGCTCCCGGGGGGACACAGATACGCAGTATTTT

j_call: TRBJ2-2
clone_size: -
v_call: TRBV6-8
d_call: -
cdr3_aa: CASSKPGVNTGELFF
cdr3_nt: TGTGCCAGCAGTAAGCCGGGGGTGAACACCGGGGAGCTGTTTTTT

j_call: TRBJ1-4
clone_size: -
v_call: TRBV28
d_call: TRBD1
cdr3_aa: CASREQGAGNEKLFF
cdr3_nt: TGTGCCAGCAGAGAACAGGGGGCGGGTAATGAAAAACTGTTTTTT

j_call: TRBJ1-3
clone_size: few
v_call: TRBV11-3
d_call: -
cdr3_aa: CASRARGAGGNTIYF
cdr3_nt: TGTGCCAGCAGAGCGCGGGGGGCTGGTGGAAACACCATATATTTT

j_call: TRBJ1-5
clone_size: -
v_call: TRBV19
d_call: -
cdr3_aa: CASSKSGNNQPQHF
cdr3_nt: TGTGCCAGTAGTAAGTCGGGGAACAATCAGCCCCAGCATTTT

j_call: TRBJ2-2
clone_size: -
v_call: TRBV6-8
d_call: -
cdr3_aa: CASSDRSGTGELFF
cdr3_nt: TGTGCCAGCAGTGACCGTTCAGGGACCGGGGAGCTGTTTTTT

j_call: TRBJ2-2
clone_size: few
v_call: TRBV28
d_call: -
cdr3_aa: CASSSPGTSNTGELFF
cdr3_nt: TGTGCCAGCAGTTCTCCCGGGACATCGAACACCGGGGAGCTGTTTTTT

j_call: TRBJ1-4
clone_size: few
v_call: TRBV9
d_call: TRBD1
cdr3_aa: CASSRTDRSATNEKLFF
cdr3_nt: TGTGCCAGCAGCCGCACGGACAGGTCTGCAACTAATGAAAAACTGTTTTTT

j_call: TRBJ2-1
clone_size: -
v_call: TRBV30
d_call: -
cdr3_aa: CAWTTKGGSYNEQFF
cdr3_nt: TGTGCCTGGACCACCAAGGGGGGGTCCTACAATGAGCAGTTCTTC

j_call: TRBJ1-2
clone_size: -
v_call: TRBV9
d_call: -
cdr3_aa: CASSVPGSGIGYTF
cdr3_nt: TGTGCCAGCAGCGTCCCCGGGTCGGGTATCGGCTACACCTTC

j_call: TRBJ2-3
clone_size: large
v_call: TRBV18
d_call: -
cdr3_aa: CASSPITGLFTDTQYF
cdr3_nt: TGTGCCAGCTCACCAATCACCGGGCTCTTCACAGATACGCAGTATTTT

j_call: TRBJ2-1
clone_size: medium-sized
v_call: TRBV6-8
d_call: -
cdr3_aa: CASSYSRDVEQFF
cdr3_nt: TGTGCCAGCAGTTACTCCCGGGATGTTGAGCAGTTCTTC

j_call: TRBJ2-7
clone_size: medium-sized
v_call: TRBV11-3
d_call: -
cdr3_aa: CASSWGGPSSYEQYF
cdr3_nt: TGTGCCAGCAGCTGGGGGGGCCCCAGCTCCTACGAGCAGTACTTC

j_call: TRBJ2-5
clone_size: -
v_call: TRBV18
d_call: -
cdr3_aa: CASSPRTHLMETQYF
cdr3_nt: TGTGCCAGCTCACCGCGGACTCACCTGATGGAGACCCAGTACTTC

j_call: TRBJ2-7
clone_size: -
v_call: TRBV6-8
d_call: -
cdr3_aa: CASSPAAVGSYEQYF
cdr3_nt: TGTGCCAGCAGTCCTGCGGCAGTCGGCTCCTACGAGCAGTACTTC

j_call: TRBJ1-2
clone_size: few
v_call: TRBV6-8
d_call: -
cdr3_aa: CASSDLAGTGYTF
cdr3_nt: TGTGCCAGCAGTGACTTGGCGGGGACTGGCTACACCTTC

j_call: TRBJ2-5
clone_size: -
v_call: TRBV6-8
d_call: -
cdr3_aa: CASSKPLVSVETQYF
cdr3_nt: TGTGCCAGCAGTAAGCCGCTGGTCTCGGTGGAGACCCAGTACTTC

j_call: TRBJ1-5
clone_size: -
v_call: TRBV10-2
d_call: TRBD1
cdr3_aa: CASSSGTGENQPQHF
cdr3_nt: TGCGCCAGCAGTTCCGGGACAGGAGAGAATCAGCCCCAGCATTTT

j_call: TRBJ1-5
clone_size: -
v_call: TRBV18
d_call: -
cdr3_aa: CASSPLGSQPQHF
cdr3_nt: TGTGCCAGCTCACCACTGGGGAGTCAGCCCCAGCATTTT

j_call: TRBJ2-2
clone_size: -
v_call: TRBV9
d_call: -
cdr3_aa: CASSDGVGELFF
cdr3_nt: TGTGCCAGCAGTGATGGGGTCGGGGAGCTGTTTTTT

j_call: TRBJ2-1
clone_size: -
v_call: TRBV11-3
d_call: TRBD2
cdr3_aa: CASSLVLAGGPYNEQFF
cdr3_nt: TGTGCCAGCAGCTTAGTTCTAGCGGGGGGGCCTTACAATGAGCAGTTCTTC

j_call: TRBJ2-2
clone_size: -
v_call: TRBV19
d_call: TRBD1
cdr3_aa: CASSIGTGHGELFF
cdr3_nt: TGTGCCAGTAGTATAGGGACAGGGCACGGGGAGCTGTTTTTT

j_call: TRBJ2-5
clone_size: medium-sized
v_call: TRBV9
d_call: -
cdr3_aa: CASSGGGFSETQYF
cdr3_nt: TGTGCCAGCAGCGGTGGGGGGTTTTCCGAGACCCAGTACTTC

j_call: TRBJ2-2
clone_size: -
v_call: TRBV28
d_call: TRBD2
cdr3_aa: CASSLSYAGGSGELFF
cdr3_nt: TGTGCCAGCAGTTTGTCCTATGCGGGGGGCAGCGGGGAGCTGTTTTTT

j_call: TRBJ1-2
clone_size: -
v_call: TRBV4-1
d_call: -
cdr3_aa: CASSQDEVRTAYGYTF
cdr3_nt: TGCGCCAGCAGCCAAGATGAAGTTAGGACAGCCTATGGCTACACCTTC

j_call: TRBJ1-1
clone_size: -
v_call: TRBV10-2
d_call: TRBD1
cdr3_aa: CASSKPTGAGTEAFF
cdr3_nt: TGCGCCAGCAGTAAACCGACAGGGGCAGGAACTGAAGCTTTCTTT

j_call: TRBJ1-2
clone_size: -
v_call: TRBV6-8
d_call: -
cdr3_aa: CASSYPTRQFSGYTF
cdr3_nt: TGTGCCAGCAGTTATCCCACGCGACAGTTTAGCGGCTACACCTTC

j_call: TRBJ2-7
clone_size: few
v_call: TRBV11-3
d_call: -
cdr3_aa: CASSRTDSTSYEQYF
cdr3_nt: TGTGCCAGCAGCCGCACCGACAGTACCTCCTACGAGCAGTACTTC

j_call: TRBJ2-7
clone_size: -
v_call: TRBV30
d_call: TRBD1
cdr3_aa: CAWAGTGTYEQYF
cdr3_nt: TGTGCCTGGGCCGGGACAGGGACCTACGAGCAGTACTTC

j_call: TRBJ1-1
clone_size: -
v_call: TRBV23-1
d_call: -
cdr3_aa: CASSQGTGDTEAFF
cdr3_nt: TGCGCCAGCAGCCAAGGGACCGGGGACACTGAAGCTTTCTTT

j_call: TRBJ1-1
clone_size: few
v_call: TRBV9
d_call: TRBD1
cdr3_aa: CASRTGGAFEAFF
cdr3_nt: TGTGCCAGCCGGACAGGGGGCGCCTTTGAAGCTTTCTTT

j_call: TRBJ2-7
clone_size: -
v_call: TRBV30
d_call: -
cdr3_aa: CAWSRTDYEQYF
cdr3_nt: TGTGCCTGGAGCAGGACAGACTACGAGCAGTACTTC

j_call: TRBJ2-3
clone_size: -
v_call: TRBV18
d_call: -
cdr3_aa: CASSPRTLTSTDTQYF
cdr3_nt: TGTGCCAGCTCACCACGAACCCTTACTAGCACAGATACGCAGTATTTT

j_call: TRBJ1-6
clone_size: -
v_call: TRBV11-3
d_call: TRBD1
cdr3_aa: CASSLQGGNSPLHF
cdr3_nt: TGTGCCAGCAGCTTACAGGGGGGTAATTCACCCCTCCACTTT

j_call: TRBJ2-1
clone_size: large
v_call: TRBV19
d_call: -
cdr3_aa: CASQRQISTNEQFF
cdr3_nt: TGTGCCAGTCAGAGACAGATTTCTACCAATGAGCAGTTCTTC

j_call: TRBJ1-1
clone_size: -
v_call: TRBV9
d_call: TRBD1
cdr3_aa: CASRDDRENTEAFF
cdr3_nt: TGTGCCAGCAGGGACGACAGGGAGAACACTGAAGCTTTCTTT

j_call: TRBJ1-2
clone_size: few
v_call: TRBV30
d_call: -
cdr3_aa: CAWSSGDYGYTF
cdr3_nt: TGTGCCTGGAGCTCTGGGGACTATGGCTACACCTTC